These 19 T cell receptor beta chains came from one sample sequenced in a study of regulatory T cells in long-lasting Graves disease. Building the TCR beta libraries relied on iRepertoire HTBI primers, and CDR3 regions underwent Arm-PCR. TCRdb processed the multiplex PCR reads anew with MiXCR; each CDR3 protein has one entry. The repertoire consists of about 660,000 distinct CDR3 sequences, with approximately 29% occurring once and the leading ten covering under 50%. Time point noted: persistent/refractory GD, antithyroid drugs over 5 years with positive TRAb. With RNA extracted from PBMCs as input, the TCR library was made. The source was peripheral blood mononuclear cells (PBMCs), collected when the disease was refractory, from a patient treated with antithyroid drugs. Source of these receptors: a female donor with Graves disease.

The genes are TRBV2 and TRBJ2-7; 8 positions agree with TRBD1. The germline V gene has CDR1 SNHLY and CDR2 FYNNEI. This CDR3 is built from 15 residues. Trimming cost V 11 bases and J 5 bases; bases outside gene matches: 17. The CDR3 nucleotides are TGTGCCGTACCCCCTGTTCCGGACAGGGCGAACGAGCAGTACTTC. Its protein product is CAVPPVPDRANEQYF.

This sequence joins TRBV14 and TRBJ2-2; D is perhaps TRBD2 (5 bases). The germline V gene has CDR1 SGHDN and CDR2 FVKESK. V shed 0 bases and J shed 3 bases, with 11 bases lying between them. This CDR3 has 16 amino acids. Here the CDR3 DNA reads TGTGCCAGCAGCCAAGAACGGGGTCGTGACACCGGGGAGCTGTTTTTT. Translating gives CASSQERGRDTGELFF.

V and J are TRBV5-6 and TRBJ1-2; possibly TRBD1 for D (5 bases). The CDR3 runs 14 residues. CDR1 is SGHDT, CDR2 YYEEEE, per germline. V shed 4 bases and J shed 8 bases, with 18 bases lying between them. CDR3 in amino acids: CASSPEAEGLGYTF. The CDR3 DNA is TGTGCCAGCAGCCCTGAGGCAGAGGGACTCGGCTACACCTTC. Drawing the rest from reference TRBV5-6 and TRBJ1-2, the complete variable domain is DAGVTQSPTHLIKTRGQQVTLRCSPKSGHDTVSWYQQALGQGPQFIFQYYEEEERQRGNFPDRFSGHQFPNYSSELNVNALLLGDSALYLCASSPEAEGLGYTFGSGTRLTVV.

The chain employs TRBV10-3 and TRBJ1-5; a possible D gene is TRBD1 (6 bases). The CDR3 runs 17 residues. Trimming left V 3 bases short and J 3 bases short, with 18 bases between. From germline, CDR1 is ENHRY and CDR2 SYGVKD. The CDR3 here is CAISDGGRPGHNQPQHF. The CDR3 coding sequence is TGTGCCATCAGTGATGGGGGCAGGCCCGGTCACAATCAGCCCCAGCATTTT.

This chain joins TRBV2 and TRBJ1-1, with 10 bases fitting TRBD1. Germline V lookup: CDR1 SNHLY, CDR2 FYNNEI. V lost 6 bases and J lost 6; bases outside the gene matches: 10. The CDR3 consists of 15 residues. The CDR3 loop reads CASSHPGQGRAEAFF. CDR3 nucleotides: TGTGCCAGCAGCCACCCGGGACAGGGGAGGGCTGAAGCTTTCTTT.

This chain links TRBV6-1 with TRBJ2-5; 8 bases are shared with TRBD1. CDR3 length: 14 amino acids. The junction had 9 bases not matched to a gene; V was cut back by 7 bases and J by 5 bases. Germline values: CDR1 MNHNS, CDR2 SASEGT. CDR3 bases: TGTGCCAGCACCGCGGACAGGGACGACGAGACCCAGTACTTC. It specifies CASTADRDDETQYF.

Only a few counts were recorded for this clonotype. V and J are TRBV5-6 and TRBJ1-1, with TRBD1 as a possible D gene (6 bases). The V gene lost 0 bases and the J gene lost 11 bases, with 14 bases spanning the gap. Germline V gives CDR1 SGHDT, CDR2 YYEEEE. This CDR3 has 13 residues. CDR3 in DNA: TGTGCCAGCAGCTTGGGACAGGCCCGTGACGCTTTCTTT. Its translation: CASSLGQARDAFF.

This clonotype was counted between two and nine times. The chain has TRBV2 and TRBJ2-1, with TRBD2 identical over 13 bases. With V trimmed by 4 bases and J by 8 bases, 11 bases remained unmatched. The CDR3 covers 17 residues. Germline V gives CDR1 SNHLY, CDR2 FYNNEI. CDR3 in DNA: TGTGCCAGCAGTGGTGATGTGACTAGCGGGAGGTACGATGAGCAGTTCTTC. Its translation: CASSGDVTSGRYDEQFF.

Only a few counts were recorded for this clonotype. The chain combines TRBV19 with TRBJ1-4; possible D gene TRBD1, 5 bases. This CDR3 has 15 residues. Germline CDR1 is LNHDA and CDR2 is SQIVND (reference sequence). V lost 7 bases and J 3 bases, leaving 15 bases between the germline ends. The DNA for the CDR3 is TGTGCCAGTACCCCTCTCGGAGGGGCTAATGAAAAACTGTTTTTT. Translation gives CASTPLGGANEKLFF.

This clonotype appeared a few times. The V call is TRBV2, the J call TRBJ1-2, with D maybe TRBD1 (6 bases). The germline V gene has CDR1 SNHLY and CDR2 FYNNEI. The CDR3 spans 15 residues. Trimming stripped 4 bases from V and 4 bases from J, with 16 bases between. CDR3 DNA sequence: TGTGCCAGCAGTGGGGGCCCCGAAGGGGGCTATGGCTACACCTTC. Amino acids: CASSGGPEGGYGYTF.

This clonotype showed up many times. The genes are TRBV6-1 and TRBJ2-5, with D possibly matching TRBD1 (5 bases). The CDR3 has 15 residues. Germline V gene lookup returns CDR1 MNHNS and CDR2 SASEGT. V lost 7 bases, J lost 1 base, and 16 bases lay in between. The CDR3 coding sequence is TGTGCCAGCACTGACCCAGGGCGGTTCCAAGAGACCCAGTACTTC. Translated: CASTDPGRFQETQYF.

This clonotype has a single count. This CDR3 is CAWVQGRTDTQYF. For the CDR3, the DNA is TGTGCCTGGGTACAGGGAAGGACAGATACGCAGTATTTT. The chain uses TRBV30 and TRBJ2-3; a possible D gene is TRBD1 (6 bases). Germline CDR1 GTSNPN, CDR2 SVGIG (reference sequence). CDR3 length: 13 residues. Trimming took off 5 bases at V and 3 bases at J, with 12 bases between the two ends. The whole variable domain, filled in from reference TRBV30 and TRBJ2-3, reads SQTIHQWPATLVQPVGSPLSLECTVEGTSNPNLYWYRQAAGRGLQLLFYSVGIGQISSEVPQNLSASRPQDRQFILSSKKLLLSDSGFYLCAWVQGRTDTQYFGPGTRLTVL.

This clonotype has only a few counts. DNA for the CDR3: TGTGCCAGCAGCCCAGGACTAGCGAGAAACACCGGGGAGCTGTTTTTT. Residues: CASSPGLARNTGELFF. The chain carries TRBV5-6 and TRBJ2-2; 9 nucleotides match TRBD2. V shed 4 bases, J shed 2 bases, and the junction held 6 bases outside the gene matches. Germline V gene data show CDR1 as SGHDT and CDR2 as YYEEEE. The CDR3 contains 16 residues.

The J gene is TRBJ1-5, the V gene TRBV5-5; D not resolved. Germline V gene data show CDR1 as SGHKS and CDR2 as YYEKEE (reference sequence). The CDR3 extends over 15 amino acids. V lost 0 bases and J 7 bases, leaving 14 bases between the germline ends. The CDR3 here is CASSLGGQVWQPQHF. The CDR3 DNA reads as TGTGCCAGCAGCTTGGGTGGCCAAGTGTGGCAGCCCCAGCATTTT.

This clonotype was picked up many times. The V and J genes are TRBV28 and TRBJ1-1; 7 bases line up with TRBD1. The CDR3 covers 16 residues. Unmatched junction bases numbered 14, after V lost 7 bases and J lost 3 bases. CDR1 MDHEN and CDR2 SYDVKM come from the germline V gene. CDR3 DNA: TGTGCCAGCACGTTCGACCTCAGGGGGGGTGACACTGAAGCTTTCTTT. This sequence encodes CASTFDLRGGDTEAFF.

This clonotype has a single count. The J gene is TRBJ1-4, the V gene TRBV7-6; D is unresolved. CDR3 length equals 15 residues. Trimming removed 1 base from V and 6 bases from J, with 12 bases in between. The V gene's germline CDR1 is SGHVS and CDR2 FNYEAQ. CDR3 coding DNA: TGTGCCAGCAGCTTAGAAGGACTTTTGGATGAAAAACTGTTTTTT. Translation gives CASSLEGLLDEKLFF.

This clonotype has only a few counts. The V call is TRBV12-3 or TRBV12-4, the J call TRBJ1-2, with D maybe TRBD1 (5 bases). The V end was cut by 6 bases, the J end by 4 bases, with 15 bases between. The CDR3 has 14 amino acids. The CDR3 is CASRPQGYTYGYTF. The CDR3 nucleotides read TGTGCCAGCAGACCCCAGGGATACACCTATGGCTACACCTTC.

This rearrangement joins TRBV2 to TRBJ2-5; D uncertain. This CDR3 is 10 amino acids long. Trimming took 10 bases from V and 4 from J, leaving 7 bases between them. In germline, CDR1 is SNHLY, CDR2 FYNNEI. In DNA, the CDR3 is TGTGCCACTGGGTCAGAGACCCAGTACTTC. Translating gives CATGSETQYF.

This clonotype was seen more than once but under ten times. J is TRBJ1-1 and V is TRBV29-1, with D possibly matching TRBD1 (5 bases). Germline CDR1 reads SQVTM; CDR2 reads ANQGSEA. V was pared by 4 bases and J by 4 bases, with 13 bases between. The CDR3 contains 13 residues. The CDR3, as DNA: TGCAGCGTTGTGAGGGACCTCGTCACTGAAGCTTTCTTT. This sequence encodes CSVVRDLVTEAFF.